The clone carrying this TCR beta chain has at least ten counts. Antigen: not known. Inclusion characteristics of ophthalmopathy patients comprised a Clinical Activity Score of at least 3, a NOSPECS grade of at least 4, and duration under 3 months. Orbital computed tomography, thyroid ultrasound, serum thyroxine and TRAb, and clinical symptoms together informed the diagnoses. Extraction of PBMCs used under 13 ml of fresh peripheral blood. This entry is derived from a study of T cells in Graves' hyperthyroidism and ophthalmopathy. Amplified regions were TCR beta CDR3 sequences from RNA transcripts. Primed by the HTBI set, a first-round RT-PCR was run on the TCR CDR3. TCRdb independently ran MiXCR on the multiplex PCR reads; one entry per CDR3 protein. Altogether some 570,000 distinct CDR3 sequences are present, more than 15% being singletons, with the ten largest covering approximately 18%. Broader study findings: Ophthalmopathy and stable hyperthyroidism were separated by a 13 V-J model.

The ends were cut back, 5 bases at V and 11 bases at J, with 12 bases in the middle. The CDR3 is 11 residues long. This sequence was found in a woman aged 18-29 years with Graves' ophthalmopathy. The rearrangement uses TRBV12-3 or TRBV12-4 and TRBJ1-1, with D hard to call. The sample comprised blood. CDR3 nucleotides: TGTGCCAGCAGTCCCCAAAAGGAGGCTTTCTTT. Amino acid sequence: CASSPQKEAFF.